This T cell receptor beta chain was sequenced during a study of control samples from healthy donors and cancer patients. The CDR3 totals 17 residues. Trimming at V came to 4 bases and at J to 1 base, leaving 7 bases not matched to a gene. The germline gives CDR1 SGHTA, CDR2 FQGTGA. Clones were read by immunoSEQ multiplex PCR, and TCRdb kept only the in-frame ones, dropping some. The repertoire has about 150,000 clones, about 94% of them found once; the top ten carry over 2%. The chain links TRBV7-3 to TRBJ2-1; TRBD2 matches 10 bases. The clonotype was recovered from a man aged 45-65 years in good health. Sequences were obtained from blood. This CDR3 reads CASSSGLAWDSYNEQFF. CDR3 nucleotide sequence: TGTGCCAGCAGCTCGGGACTAGCGTGGGATTCCTACAATGAGCAGTTCTTC.